The 9 T cell receptor beta chains presented below share a single source sample, sequenced in a study of neurological immune-mediated disorders. Each CDR3 protein gets one entry after TCRdb re-called the 5' RACE reads with MiXCR. The sample contains over 45,000 distinct CDR3 sequences, under 30% of which appear only once. The material sequenced was PBMCs. These receptors all come from an older woman in good health.

This clonotype was detected many times. The chain combines TRBV7-2 with TRBJ2-7, with 10 nucleotides matching TRBD1. The CDR3 sequence is 15 residues long. Per germline, CDR1 SGHTA and CDR2 FQGNSA. The ends lost 2 bases at V and 7 bases at J; junction bases unmatched: 8. The CDR3 DNA is TGTGCCAGCAGCTTATCGGGACAGGGGTTCGGGGAGCAGTACTTC. As protein: CASSLSGQGFGEQYF.

This clonotype was recorded many times. The rearrangement links TRBV7-2 to TRBJ1-2, with D possibly TRBD1 on 5 matching bases. V dropped 1 base and J dropped 5 bases, with 11 bases sitting between them. From germline, CDR1 is SGHTA and CDR2 FQGNSA. The CDR3 sequence is 14 residues long. For the CDR3, the DNA is TGTGCCAGCAGCTTAGGAACAGGAGGGTATGGCTACACCTTC. It translates to CASSLGTGGYGYTF.

This clonotype was detected many times. This chain joins TRBV27 and TRBJ2-1; 14 positions match TRBD2. This CDR3 spans 19 amino acids. The ends lost 5 bases at V and 0 bases at J; junction bases unmatched: 9. Germline V CDR1 and CDR2: MNHEY, SMNVEV (reference sequence). The CDR3 region has the DNA TGTGCCAGCAGTCCAAGACTAGCGGGAGGGGTTCACTCCTACAATGAGCAGTTCTTC. Translating gives CASSPRLAGGVHSYNEQFF.

On this clonotype itself: One junction end does not reproduce the germline sequence, and a read error may be involved. The V gene is TRBV5-1, the J gene TRBJ2-7; D is undetermined. CDR1 is SGHRS, CDR2 YFSETQ, per germline. The CDR3 contains 12 residues. The CDR3 DNA reads as TGTGCAAGCAGCTTGGACCGAGGAGAGCAGTACTTC. Its protein is CASSLDRGEQYF.

A note on this clonotype: An end of the junction does not agree with germline; a read error may underlie this. This chain links TRBV6-1 with TRBJ2-1, with TRBD2 identical over 12 bases. The CDR3 length is 13 residues. Looked up from germline, CDR1 is MNHNS and CDR2 is SASEGT. As DNA, the CDR3 is TGTGTCAGCGGGCTAGCGGGAGGGGTTGAGCAGTTCTTC. It encodes CVSGLAGGVEQFF.

This chain connects TRBV18 to TRBJ2-5; D remains unclear. CDR1 is KGHSH and CDR2 is LQKENI in the germline V gene. Trimming took off 2 bases at V and 2 bases at J, with 12 bases between the two ends. The CDR3 length is 15 residues. The CDR3 protein is CASSPESQGQETQYF. CDR3 bases: TGTGCCAGCTCACCAGAATCACAAGGACAAGAGACCCAGTACTTC.

This clonotype appeared a few times. The chain employs TRBV4-1 and TRBJ1-2, with D maybe TRBD1 (6 bases). CDR3 length: 15 residues. Germline loops: CDR1 MGHRA, CDR2 YSYEKL. V was pared by 1 base and J by 4 bases, with 13 bases between. CDR3 residues: CASSQAGQSVYGYTF. The DNA of the CDR3 is TGCGCCAGCAGCCAAGCCGGACAGTCCGTCTATGGCTACACCTTC.

This clonotype was recorded a few times. The gene calls are TRBV5-1 and TRBJ1-1; 9 nucleotides line up with TRBD1. The CDR3 runs to 15 residues. Germline CDR1 SGHRS, CDR2 YFSETQ. With 4 bases clipped from V and 4 bases from J, the junction kept 8 bases outside the gene matches. CDR3 DNA: TGCGCCAGCAGCCCGGGACAGGGAAGGGGCACTGAAGCTTTCTTT. As protein: CASSPGQGRGTEAFF.

This clonotype appeared many times. This sequence joins TRBV5-1 and TRBJ1-1; 9 positions agree with TRBD1. Germline loops: CDR1 SGHRS, CDR2 YFSETQ. V was pared by 6 bases and J by 4 bases, with 10 bases of the junction left unmatched. The length of the CDR3 is 15 residues. The CDR3 DNA reads TGCGCCAGCACCCCGGGGGACAGGGTAAGCACTGAAGCTTTCTTT. Translated, it gives CASTPGDRVSTEAFF.